This T cell receptor (beta chain) is drawn from a study of T cells expressing NK-cell markers. The wider study: Researchers got TCR beta repertoires out of sorted CD3+CD56+NKG2C+, CD3+CD56+NKG2C- and CD3+CD56-NKG2C+ T cells. HCMV seropositivity characterized most of the eight sequenced donors, and seronegativity one. Overall study findings and caveats: Clones of NKG2C+ T cells that had expanded were of unclear HCMV specificity.

The authors generated TCR beta cDNA through 5'RACE template switching with UMIs. After re-calling the 5' RACE reads, TCRdb lists one entry per CDR3 protein, DNA absent. This sample carries 300,000 to 500,000 distinct CDR3 sequences, with roughly 10% going to the ten biggest clones. The CDR3 has 14 amino acids. Concerning this clonotype itself: Its antigen is still unknown.

Sequences were obtained from blood T cells: a sorted CD56 or NKG2C T cell subset, CD4+ or CD8+ T cells, or bulk PBMC T cells (not recorded which). The TCR originated in a woman between 50 and 59 years old in good health. The rearrangement joins TRBV12-3 or TRBV12-4 to TRBJ2-3. This chain's CDR3 is CASSPRLNPDTQYF.